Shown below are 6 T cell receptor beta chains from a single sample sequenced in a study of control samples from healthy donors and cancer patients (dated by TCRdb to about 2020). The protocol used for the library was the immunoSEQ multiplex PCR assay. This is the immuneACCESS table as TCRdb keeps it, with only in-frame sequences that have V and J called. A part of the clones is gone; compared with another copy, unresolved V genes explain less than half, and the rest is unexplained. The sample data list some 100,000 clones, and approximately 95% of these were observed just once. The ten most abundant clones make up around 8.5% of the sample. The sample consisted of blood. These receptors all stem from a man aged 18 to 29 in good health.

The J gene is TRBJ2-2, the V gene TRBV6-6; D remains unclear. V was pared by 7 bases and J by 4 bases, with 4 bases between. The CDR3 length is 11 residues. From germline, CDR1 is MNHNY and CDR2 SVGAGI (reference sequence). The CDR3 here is CASTVTGELFF. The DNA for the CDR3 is TGTGCCAGCACCGTCACCGGGGAGCTGTTTTTT.

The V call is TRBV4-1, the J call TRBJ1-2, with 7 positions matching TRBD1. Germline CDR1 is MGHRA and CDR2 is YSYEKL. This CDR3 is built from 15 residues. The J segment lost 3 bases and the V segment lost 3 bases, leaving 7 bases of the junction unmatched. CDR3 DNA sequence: TGCGCCAGCAGCCAGGTACAGGGGCCAGACTATGGCTACACCTTC. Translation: CASSQVQGPDYGYTF.

DNA for the CDR3: TGTGCCAGCAGCTTGCATACAGGGTTTAATTCACCCCTCCACTTT. Its translation is CASSLHTGFNSPLHF. This sequence joins TRBV5-5 and TRBJ1-6; TRBD1 might be the D (6 bases). The V and J ends lost 1 base and 6 bases respectively, with 11 bases between them. The CDR3 totals 15 residues. CDR1 and CDR2 (germline): SGHKS, YYEKEE (reference sequence).

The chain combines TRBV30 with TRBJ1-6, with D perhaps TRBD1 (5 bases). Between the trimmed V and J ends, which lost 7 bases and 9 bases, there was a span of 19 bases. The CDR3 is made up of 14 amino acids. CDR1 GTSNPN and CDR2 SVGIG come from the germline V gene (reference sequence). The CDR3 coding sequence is TGTGCCTCTATCGCCGGGGCTCCCCTTTCACCCCTCCACTTT. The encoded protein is CASIAGAPLSPLHF.

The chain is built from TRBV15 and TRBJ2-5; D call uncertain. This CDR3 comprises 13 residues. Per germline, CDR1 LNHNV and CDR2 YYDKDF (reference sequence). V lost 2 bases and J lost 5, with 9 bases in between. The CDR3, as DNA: TGTGCCACCAGCAGAACAATTTCGGAGACCCAGTACTTC. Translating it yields CATSRTISETQYF.

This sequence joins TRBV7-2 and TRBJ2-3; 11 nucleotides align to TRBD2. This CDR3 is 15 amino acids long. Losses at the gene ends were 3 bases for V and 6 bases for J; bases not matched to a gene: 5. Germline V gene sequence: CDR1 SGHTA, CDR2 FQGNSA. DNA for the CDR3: TGTGCCAGCAGCTTTAGCGGGGGGGCTAGCGATACGCAGTATTTT. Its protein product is CASSFSGGASDTQYF. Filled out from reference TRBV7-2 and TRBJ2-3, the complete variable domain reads GAGVSQSPSNKVTEKGKDVELRCDPISGHTALYWYRQSLGQGLEFLIYFQGNSAPDKSGLPSDRFSAERTGGSVSTLTIQRTQQEDSAVYLCASSFSGGASDTQYFGPGTRLTVL.